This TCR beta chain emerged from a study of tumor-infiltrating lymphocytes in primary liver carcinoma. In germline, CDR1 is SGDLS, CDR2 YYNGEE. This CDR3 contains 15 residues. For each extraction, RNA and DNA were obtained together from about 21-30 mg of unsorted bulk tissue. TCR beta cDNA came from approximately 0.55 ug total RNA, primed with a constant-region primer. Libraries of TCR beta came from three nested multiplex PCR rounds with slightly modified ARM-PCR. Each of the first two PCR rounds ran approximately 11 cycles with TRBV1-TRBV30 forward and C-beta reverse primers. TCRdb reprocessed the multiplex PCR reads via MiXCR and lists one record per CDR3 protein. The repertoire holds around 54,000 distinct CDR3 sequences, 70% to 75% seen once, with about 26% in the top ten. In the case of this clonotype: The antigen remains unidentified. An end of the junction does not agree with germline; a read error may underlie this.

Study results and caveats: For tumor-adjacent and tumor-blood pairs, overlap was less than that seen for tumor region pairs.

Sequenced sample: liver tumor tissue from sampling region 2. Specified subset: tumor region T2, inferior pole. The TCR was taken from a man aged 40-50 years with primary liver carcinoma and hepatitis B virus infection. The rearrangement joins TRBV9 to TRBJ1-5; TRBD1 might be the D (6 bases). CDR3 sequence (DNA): TGTGCCAGCAGCCCCACAGGGTTTAGCAATCGGCCCCAGCATTTT. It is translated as CASSPTGFSNRPQHF.